The 25 T cell receptor beta chains below all came from one sample that was sequenced in a study of identical twins. One entry per CDR3 protein results from TCRdb running MiXCR on the 5' RACE reads. Of a few hundred thousand distinct CDR3 sequences detected, roughly 9.9% appear once; the ten largest clones hold under 3%. The sample was also reused in another study, on yellow fever vaccine responses in identical twins.

The source material was PBMCs. The receptors shown here come from a woman in her late teens or twenties in good health.

The table lists this clonotype with many counts. The chain joins TRBV6-5 to TRBJ1-2, with D unclear. Trimming left V 5 bases short and J 0 bases short, with 7 bases between. The CDR3 extends over 13 amino acids. CDR1 MNHEY and CDR2 SVGAGI come from the germline V gene. The CDR3 is CASSPWTNYGYTF. The CDR3 DNA reads as TGTGCCAGCAGTCCCTGGACTAACTATGGCTACACCTTC.

This clonotype was counted only a few times. This chain connects TRBV18 to TRBJ1-4, with D uncertain. The CDR3 runs 13 residues. Germline V CDR1 and CDR2: KGHSH, LQKENI. V lost 3 bases, J lost 8 bases, and 10 bases lay in between. The DNA for the CDR3 is TGTGCCAGCTCACCGGGGAGCATAGAAAAACTGTTTTTT. Translating gives CASSPGSIEKLFF.

In this sample, this clonotype turned up many times. The chain joins TRBV25-1 to TRBJ1-6; TRBD1 matches at 7 bases. The CDR3 is made up of 15 amino acids. J gave up 2 bases and V 6 bases, and 4 bases lay outside the gene matches. CDR1 is MGHDK, CDR2 SYGVNS, per germline. The CDR3 is CASSTGEAYNSPLHF. CDR3 nucleotide sequence: TGTGCCAGCAGCACAGGGGAAGCCTATAATTCACCCCTCCACTTT. Variable domain in full (rest from reference TRBV25-1 and TRBJ1-6): EADIYQTPRYLVIGTGKKITLECSQTMGHDKMYWYQQDPGMELHLIHYSYGVNSTEKGDLSSESTVSRIRTEHFPLTLESARPSHTSQYLCASSTGEAYNSPLHFGNGTRLTVT.

In its sample, this clonotype was seen a few times. This rearrangement joins TRBV6-1 to TRBJ2-1, with 14 bases that match TRBD2. The germline CDR1 and CDR2 sequences are MNHNS and SASEGT. CDR3 size: 17 residues. The trim removed 4 bases at V and 4 bases at J, leaving 6 bases unmatched. CDR3 residues: CASSVPGLAGAYNEQFF. Here the CDR3 DNA reads TGTGCCAGCAGTGTCCCGGGACTAGCGGGAGCTTACAATGAGCAGTTCTTC.

The table lists this clonotype with a count of one. V gene TRBV4-3 combines with J gene TRBJ2-1, with TRBD2 as a possible D gene (5 bases). V was clipped by 0 bases and J by 5 bases, with 5 bases between them. This CDR3 is 13 amino acids long. The germline gives CDR1 LGHNA, CDR2 YSLEER. CDR3 sequence reads: CASSQDSDNEQFF. CDR3 nucleotides: TGCGCCAGCAGCCAAGATAGCGACAATGAGCAGTTCTTC.

The gene calls are TRBV5-4 and TRBJ2-1; D is unresolved. CDR3 size: 13 residues. Germline V gene data show CDR1 as SGHNT and CDR2 as YYREEE (reference sequence). The V end was cut by 5 bases, the J end by 1 base, with 7 bases between. The CDR3 sequence: CASRSFSYNEQFF. As DNA, the CDR3 is TGTGCCAGCAGGTCTTTTTCCTACAATGAGCAGTTCTTC.

This clonotype was found a few times. The V call is TRBV7-2, the J call TRBJ2-7, with 7 bases fitting TRBD2. With V trimmed by 5 bases and J by 9 bases, 13 bases remained unmatched. This CDR3 is 14 amino acids long. CDR1 SGHTA and CDR2 FQGNSA come from the germline V gene. The CDR3 loop is CASSPARGSGGQYF. CDR3 coding DNA: TGTGCCAGCAGCCCAGCTCGCGGGAGTGGGGGGCAGTACTTC.

This clonotype occurred once. Being one base from a much bigger clone, this may be a read error. The rearrangement joins TRBV27 to TRBJ2-2; D remains ambiguous. CDR3 size: 14 residues. CDR1 MNHEY and CDR2 SMNVEV come from the germline V gene (reference sequence). V lost 3 bases and J 4 bases, leaving 9 bases between the germline ends. This CDR3 reads CASSFEYGTGELFF. In DNA form, the CDR3 reads TGTGCCAGCAGTTTTGAGTACGGCACCGGGGAGCTGTTTTTT.

This clonotype was seen repeatedly, ten times or more. This rearrangement joins TRBV29-1 to TRBJ2-5, with 10 bases fitting TRBD1. CDR3 length equals 12 residues. V gave up 7 bases and J gave up 5 bases; unmatched junction bases: 4. Germline V gene sequence: CDR1 SQVTM, CDR2 ANQGSEA. The CDR3 DNA reads as TGCAGCGCCCTGGACAGGGGGGAGACCCAGTACTTC. Amino acid sequence: CSALDRGETQYF.

This clonotype was observed at least ten times. The chain links TRBV7-2 to TRBJ2-1, with D uncertain. The CDR3 loop spans 13 amino acids. Trimming took 1 base from V and 10 from J, leaving 11 bases between them. CDR1 SGHTA and CDR2 FQGNSA come from the germline V gene. CDR3 DNA: TGTGCCAGCAGCTTAGGATTCGGCAGGGAGCAGTTCTTC. As protein: CASSLGFGREQFF. The variable domain in full, with the rest retrieved from reference TRBV7-2 and TRBJ2-1, is GAGVSQSPSNKVTEKGKDVELRCDPISGHTALYWYRQSLGQGLEFLIYFQGNSAPDKSGLPSDRFSAERTGGSVSTLTIQRTQQEDSAVYLCASSLGFGREQFFGPGTRLTVL.

This clonotype has a count of ten or more. The chain employs TRBV3-1 and TRBJ2-1; the match to TRBD2 covers 16 bases. The CDR3 spans 19 residues. V gave up 4 bases and J gave up 2 bases; unmatched junction bases: 8. Germline V gene lookup returns CDR1 LGHDT and CDR2 YNNKEL (reference sequence). CDR3 amino acids: CASSPTPGLAGGTYNEQFF. As DNA, the CDR3 is TGTGCCAGCAGCCCGACCCCGGGACTAGCGGGAGGGACCTACAATGAGCAGTTCTTC.

This clonotype has more than one count but fewer than ten. The rearrangement links TRBV3-1 to TRBJ2-7, with D hard to call. This CDR3 comprises 13 residues. V lost 4 bases and J 2 bases, leaving 9 bases between the germline ends. Germline CDR1 is LGHDT and CDR2 is YNNKEL (reference sequence). The CDR3 region is CASSPLDAYEQYF. The CDR3 nucleotides are TGTGCCAGCAGCCCCCTGGACGCCTACGAGCAGTACTTC.

The chain carries TRBV6-2 or TRBV6-3 and TRBJ2-1, with 7 bases that match TRBD1. This CDR3 has 16 residues. Germline V gene sequence: CDR1 MNHEY, CDR2 SVGEGT. With 5 bases clipped from V and 0 bases from J, the junction kept 7 bases outside the gene matches. CDR3 sequence: CASSTRQGSSYNEQFF. The DNA for the CDR3 is TGTGCCAGCAGTACCCGACAGGGTAGCTCCTACAATGAGCAGTTCTTC.

CDR3: CASSQGGAQWGEQFF. In DNA form, the CDR3 reads TGTGCCAGCAGTCAAGGGGGGGCGCAGTGGGGTGAGCAGTTCTTC. The chain recombines TRBV28 with TRBJ2-1, with D perhaps matching TRBD2 (7 bases). Germline V gene lookup returns CDR1 MDHEN and CDR2 SYDVKM. This CDR3 is built from 15 residues. The V gene lost 5 bases and the J gene lost 9 bases, with 20 bases spanning the gap.

This clonotype has only a few counts. V and J are TRBV7-9 and TRBJ1-6; no reliable D call. V lost 4 bases, J lost 12 bases, and 10 bases lay in between. CDR1 is SEHNR, CDR2 FQNEAQ, per germline (reference sequence). The CDR3 is 12 residues long. The CDR3: CASSSELGPLHF. CDR3 DNA sequence: TGTGCCAGCAGCTCTGAATTGGGACCCCTCCACTTT.

The table lists this clonotype with a few counts. The genes are TRBV27 and TRBJ2-5, with 8 nucleotides matching TRBD1. The length of the CDR3 is 15 residues. Germline CDR1 reads MNHEY; CDR2 reads SMNVEV (reference sequence). J lost 0 bases, V lost 5 bases, and 5 bases had no gene match. The CDR3 region is CASSILQGDQETQYF. The CDR3 DNA reads as TGTGCCAGCAGTATACTACAGGGGGACCAAGAGACCCAGTACTTC.

In its sample, this clonotype was seen many times. The chain combines TRBV5-6 with TRBJ2-1; possibly TRBD1 or TRBD2 for D (5 bases each). Germline V CDR1 and CDR2: SGHDT, YYEEEE. V lost 0 bases and J lost 15, with 16 bases in between. The CDR3 consists of 13 residues. The CDR3 DNA reads TGTGCCAGCAGCTTGGACAGGAGGACCCTAGGGTTCTTC. It codes for CASSLDRRTLGFF.

This clonotype was counted between two and nine times. The V and J genes are TRBV2 and TRBJ2-1; TRBD2 matches 7 bases. The CDR3 is made up of 15 amino acids. J was trimmed by 7 bases and V by 4 bases; bases with no gene match: 10. CDR1 SNHLY and CDR2 FYNNEI come from the germline V gene. CDR3 DNA: TGTGCCAGCAGTGTCAGGCGGGAGCCCGGGAATGAGCAGTTCTTC. It translates to CASSVRREPGNEQFF.

A note on this clonotype: The junction differs from germline at one of its ends, possibly a read error. The chain uses TRBV11-2 and TRBJ2-7; D possibly corresponds to TRBD2 (5 bases). The CDR3 has 15 residues. Germline V gives CDR1 SGHAT, CDR2 FQNNGV. The chain's CDR3 is CACSFGSPPSPEQYF. CDR3 DNA: TGTGCCTGCAGCTTCGGGTCCCCCCCTAGCCCCGAGCAGTACTTC.

This clonotype was picked up a small number of times. The chain couples TRBV6-1 to TRBJ1-2; D not certain. Looked up from germline, CDR1 is MNHNS and CDR2 is SASEGT. The V end was cut by 4 bases, the J end by 7 bases, with 10 bases between. This CDR3 has 12 residues. CDR3 nucleotides: TGTGCCAGCAGTGCGTTGTCTTCTGGCTACACCTTC. Its translation is CASSALSSGYTF.

This clonotype was counted ten times or more. As DNA, the CDR3 is TGTGCCAGCAGCCCCAATCCTTTGCCAGGAATGAACACTGAAGCTTTCTTT. This sequence encodes CASSPNPLPGMNTEAFF. The chain uses TRBV7-6 and TRBJ1-1; D is unclear. V shed 5 bases and J shed 0 bases, with 19 bases lying between them. Germline loops: CDR1 SGHVS, CDR2 FNYEAQ. The CDR3 consists of 17 residues.

This clonotype came up many times. This rearrangement joins TRBV6-2 or TRBV6-3 to TRBJ2-5; perhaps D is TRBD1 or TRBD2 (5 bases each). The germline V gene has CDR1 MNHEY and CDR2 SVGEGT. CDR3 length equals 16 residues. V lost 6 bases and J 7 bases, leaving 24 bases between the germline ends. DNA for the CDR3: TGTGCCAGCAGCCACCCCGGGGACCTCCAGGTCGGGACCCAGTACTTC. Translation: CASSHPGDLQVGTQYF.

This clonotype has more than one count but fewer than ten. The chain couples TRBV7-2 to TRBJ2-4; a weak D match, TRBD1 (6 bases). Between the trimmed V and J ends, which lost 5 bases and 4 bases, there was a span of 18 bases. The CDR3 runs 16 residues. The germline V gene encodes CDR1 SGHTA and CDR2 FQGNSA. The CDR3 loop is CASSPALGQLKNIQYF. The CDR3 nucleotides read TGTGCCAGCAGCCCGGCCTTAGGACAGCTTAAAAACATTCAGTACTTC.

This clonotype showed up many times. The chain recombines TRBV12-3 or TRBV12-4 with TRBJ2-4, with a tentative D call TRBD2 (6 bases). CDR3 size: 17 residues. Deletions cut 0 bases from V and 6 bases from J, with 18 bases between. CDR3 residues: CASSLALGGFYANIQYF. The CDR3 nucleotides are TGTGCCAGCAGTTTAGCGCTTGGAGGGTTTTATGCAAACATTCAGTACTTC.

This clonotype was seen only a few times. The J gene is TRBJ2-7, the V gene TRBV10-1; 7 bases fit TRBD1. The CDR3 sequence is 15 residues long. Germline CDR1 is WNHNN and CDR2 is SYGVQD (reference sequence). The J segment lost 1 base and the V segment lost 2 bases, leaving 5 bases of the junction unmatched. This CDR3 is CASSEPGTASYEQYF. CDR3 DNA: TGCGCCAGCAGTGAGCCCGGGACAGCTTCCTACGAGCAGTACTTC.